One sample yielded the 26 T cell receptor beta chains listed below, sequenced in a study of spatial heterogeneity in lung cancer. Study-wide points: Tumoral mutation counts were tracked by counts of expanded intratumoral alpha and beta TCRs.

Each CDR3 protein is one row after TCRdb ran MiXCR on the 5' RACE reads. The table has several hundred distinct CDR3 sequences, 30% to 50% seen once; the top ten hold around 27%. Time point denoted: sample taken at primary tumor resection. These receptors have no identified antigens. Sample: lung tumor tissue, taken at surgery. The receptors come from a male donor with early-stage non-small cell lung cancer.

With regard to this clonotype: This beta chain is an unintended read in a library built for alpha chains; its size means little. The CDR3 protein is CASRLAGGTDTQYF. The CDR3, as DNA: TGTGCCTCGCGACTAGCGGGAGGGACAGATACGCAGTATTTT. The chain has TRBV10-3 and TRBJ2-3; TRBD2 matches at 14 bases. V was pared by 11 bases and J by 3 bases, with 4 bases of the junction left unmatched. The CDR3 runs 14 residues. CDR1 and CDR2 from the germline V gene are ENHRY and SYGVKD.

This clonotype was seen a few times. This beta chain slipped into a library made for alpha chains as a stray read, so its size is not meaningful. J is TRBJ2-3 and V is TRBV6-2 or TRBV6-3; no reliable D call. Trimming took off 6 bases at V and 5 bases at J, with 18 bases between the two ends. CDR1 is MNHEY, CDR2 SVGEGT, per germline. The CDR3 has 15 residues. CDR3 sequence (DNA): TGTGCCAGCAGCCAACCTTCCTCCGCAAGAGATACGCAGTATTTT. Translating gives CASSQPSSARDTQYF.

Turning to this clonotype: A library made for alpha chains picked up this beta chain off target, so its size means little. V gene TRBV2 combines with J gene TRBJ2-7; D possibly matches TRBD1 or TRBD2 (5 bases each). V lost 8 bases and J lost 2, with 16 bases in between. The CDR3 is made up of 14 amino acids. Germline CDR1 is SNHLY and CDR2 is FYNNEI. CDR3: CASRGIRATYEQYF. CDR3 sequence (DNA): TGTGCCAGCCGAGGGATCAGGGCCACCTACGAGCAGTACTTC.

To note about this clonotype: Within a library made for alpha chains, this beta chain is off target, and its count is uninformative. CDR3 coding DNA: TGTGCCAGCAGTCGGGATGTAGGGGGCACTGAAGCTTTCTTT. Translated: CASSRDVGGTEAFF. V is TRBV6-5 and J is TRBJ1-1; tentatively, D is TRBD1 (6 bases). V dropped 5 bases and J dropped 4 bases, with 14 bases sitting between them. Germline V gene sequence: CDR1 MNHEY, CDR2 SVGAGI. The CDR3 runs 14 residues.

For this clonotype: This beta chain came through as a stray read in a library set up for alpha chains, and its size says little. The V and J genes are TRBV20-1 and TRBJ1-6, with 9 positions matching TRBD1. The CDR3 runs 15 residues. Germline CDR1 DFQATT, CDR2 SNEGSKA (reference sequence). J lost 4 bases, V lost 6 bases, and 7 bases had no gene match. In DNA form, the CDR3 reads TGCAGTGCCACCGGGACAGGGTTGTATAATTCACCCCTCCACTTT. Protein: CSATGTGLYNSPLHF.

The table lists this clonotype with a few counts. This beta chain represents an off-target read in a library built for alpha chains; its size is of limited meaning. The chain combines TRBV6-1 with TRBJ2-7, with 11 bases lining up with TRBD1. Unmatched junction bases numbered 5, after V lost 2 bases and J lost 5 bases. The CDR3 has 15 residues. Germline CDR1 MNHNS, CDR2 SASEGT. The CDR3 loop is CASSEYMGQGDEQYF. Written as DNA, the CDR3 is TGTGCCAGCAGTGAATATATGGGACAGGGGGACGAGCAGTACTTC.

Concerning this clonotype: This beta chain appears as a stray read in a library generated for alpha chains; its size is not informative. The CDR3 protein is CASSLGEGTGNQPQHF. DNA of the CDR3: TGCGCCAGCAGCTTGGGGGAAGGGACAGGGAATCAGCCCCAGCATTTT. The J gene is TRBJ1-5, the V gene TRBV5-1, with 9 bases lining up with TRBD1. This CDR3 comprises 16 residues. Unmatched junction bases numbered 5, after V lost 0 bases and J lost 4 bases. Per germline, CDR1 SGHRS and CDR2 YFSETQ. Supplemented by reference TRBV5-1 and TRBJ1-5, the full variable domain reads KAGVTQTPRYLIKTRGQQVTLSCSPISGHRSVSWYQQTPGQGLQFLFEYFSETQRNKGNFPGRFSGRQFSNSRSEMNVSTLELGDSALYLCASSLGEGTGNQPQHFGDGTRLSIL.

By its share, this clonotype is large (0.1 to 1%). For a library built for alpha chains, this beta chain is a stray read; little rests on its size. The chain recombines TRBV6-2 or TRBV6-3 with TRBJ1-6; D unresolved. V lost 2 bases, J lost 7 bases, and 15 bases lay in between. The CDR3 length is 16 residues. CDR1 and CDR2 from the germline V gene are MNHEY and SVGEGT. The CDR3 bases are TGTGCCAGCAGTTACCGTGAGGGTTTCTCGAATTCACCCCTCCACTTT. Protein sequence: CASSYREGFSNSPLHF.

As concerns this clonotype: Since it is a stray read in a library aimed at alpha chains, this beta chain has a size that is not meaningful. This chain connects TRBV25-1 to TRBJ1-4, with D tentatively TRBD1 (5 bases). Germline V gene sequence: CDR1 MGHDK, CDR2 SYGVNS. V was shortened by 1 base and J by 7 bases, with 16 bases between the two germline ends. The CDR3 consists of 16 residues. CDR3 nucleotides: TGTGCCAGCAGTGAATGGTCGGGGGATTGGAGTGAAAAACTGTTTTTT. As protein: CASSEWSGDWSEKLFF. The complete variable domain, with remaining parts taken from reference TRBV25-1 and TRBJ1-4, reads EADIYQTPRYLVIGTGKKITLECSQTMGHDKMYWYQQDPGMELHLIHYSYGVNSTEKGDLSSESTVSRIRTEHFPLTLESARPSHTSQYLCASSEWSGDWSEKLFFGSGTQLSVL.

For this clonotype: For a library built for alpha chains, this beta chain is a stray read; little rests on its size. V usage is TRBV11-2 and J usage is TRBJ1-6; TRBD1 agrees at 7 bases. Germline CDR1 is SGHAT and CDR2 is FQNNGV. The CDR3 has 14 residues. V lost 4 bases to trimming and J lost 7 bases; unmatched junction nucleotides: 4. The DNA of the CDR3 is TGTGCCAGCAGCTCGGACAGGCTAAATTCACCCCTCCACTTT. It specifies CASSSDRLNSPLHF. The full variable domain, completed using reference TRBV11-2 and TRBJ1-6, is EAGVAQSPRYKIIEKRQSVAFWCNPISGHATLYWYQQILGQGPKLLIQFQNNGVVDDSQLPKDRFSAERLKGVDSTLKIQPAKLEDSAVYLCASSSDRLNSPLHFGNGTRLTVT.

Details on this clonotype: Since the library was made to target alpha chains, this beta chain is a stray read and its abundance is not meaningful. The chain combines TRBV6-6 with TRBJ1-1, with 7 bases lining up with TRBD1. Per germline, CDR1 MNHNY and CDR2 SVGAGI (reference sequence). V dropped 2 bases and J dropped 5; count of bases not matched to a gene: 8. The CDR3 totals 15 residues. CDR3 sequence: CASSYKGARGTEAFF. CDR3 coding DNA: TGTGCCAGCAGTTACAAGGGGGCGCGGGGAACTGAAGCTTTCTTT.

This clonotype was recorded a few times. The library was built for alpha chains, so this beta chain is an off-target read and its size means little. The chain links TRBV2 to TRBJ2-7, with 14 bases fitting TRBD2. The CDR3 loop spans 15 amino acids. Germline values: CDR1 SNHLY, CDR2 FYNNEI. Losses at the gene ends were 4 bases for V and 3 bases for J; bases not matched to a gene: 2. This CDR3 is CASSGLAGGHYEQYF. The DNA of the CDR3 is TGTGCCAGCAGTGGACTAGCGGGAGGGCACTACGAGCAGTACTTC.

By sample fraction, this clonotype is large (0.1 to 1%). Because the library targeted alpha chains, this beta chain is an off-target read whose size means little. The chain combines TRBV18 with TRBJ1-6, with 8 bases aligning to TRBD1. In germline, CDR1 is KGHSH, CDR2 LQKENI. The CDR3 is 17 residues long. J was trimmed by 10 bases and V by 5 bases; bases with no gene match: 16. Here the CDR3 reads CASSIRGQGAFSSPLHF. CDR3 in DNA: TGTGCCAGCTCAATCAGAGGGCAGGGGGCCTTTAGCTCACCCCTCCACTTT.

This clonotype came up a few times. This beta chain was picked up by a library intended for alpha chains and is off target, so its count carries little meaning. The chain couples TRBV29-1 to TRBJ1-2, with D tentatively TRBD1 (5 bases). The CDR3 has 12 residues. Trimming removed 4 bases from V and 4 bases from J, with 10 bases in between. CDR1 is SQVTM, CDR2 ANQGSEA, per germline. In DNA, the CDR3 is TGCAGCGTTGTGGGGGACCTCTATGGCTACACCTTC. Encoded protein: CSVVGDLYGYTF.

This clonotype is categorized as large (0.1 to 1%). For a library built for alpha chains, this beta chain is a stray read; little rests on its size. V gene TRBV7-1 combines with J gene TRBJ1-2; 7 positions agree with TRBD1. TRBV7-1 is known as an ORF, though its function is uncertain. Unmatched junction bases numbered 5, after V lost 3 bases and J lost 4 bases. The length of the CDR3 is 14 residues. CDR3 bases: TGTGCCAGCAGCTCGTCAGGGGGTGGCTATGGCTACACCTTC. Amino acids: CASSSSGGGYGYTF.

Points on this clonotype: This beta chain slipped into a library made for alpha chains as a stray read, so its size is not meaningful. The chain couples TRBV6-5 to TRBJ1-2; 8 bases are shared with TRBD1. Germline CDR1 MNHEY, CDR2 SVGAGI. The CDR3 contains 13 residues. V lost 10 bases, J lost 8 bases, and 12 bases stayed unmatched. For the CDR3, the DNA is TGTGCCATCGGGGGACAGGATGGGAGAGGCTACACCTTC. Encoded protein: CAIGGQDGRGYTF.

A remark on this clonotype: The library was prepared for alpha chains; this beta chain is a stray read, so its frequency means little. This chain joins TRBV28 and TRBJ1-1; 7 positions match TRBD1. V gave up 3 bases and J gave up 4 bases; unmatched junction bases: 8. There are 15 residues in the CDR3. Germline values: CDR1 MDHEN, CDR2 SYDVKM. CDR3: CASSFEGGTVTEAFF. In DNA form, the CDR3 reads TGTGCCAGCAGTTTCGAGGGGGGGACAGTCACTGAAGCTTTCTTT.

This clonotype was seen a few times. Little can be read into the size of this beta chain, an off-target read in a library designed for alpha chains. The CDR3 DNA is TGTGCCACCAGTGATTGGAAGCGGGAGAGCTCCTACAATGAGCAGTTCTTC. Its protein product is CATSDWKRESSYNEQFF. The chain has TRBV24-1 and TRBJ2-1; 8 bases are shared with TRBD2. CDR3 length: 17 amino acids. The V gene end was trimmed by 2 bases and the J gene end by 0 bases; junction bases not matched to a gene: 5. The germline CDR1 and CDR2 sequences are KGHDR and SFDVKD.

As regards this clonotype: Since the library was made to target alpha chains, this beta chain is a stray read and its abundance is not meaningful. CDR3 sequence: CASSFGTQETQYF. For the CDR3, the DNA is TGTGCCAGCAGTTTTGGGACACAAGAGACCCAGTACTTC. The chain carries TRBV12-3 or TRBV12-4 and TRBJ2-5; possible D gene TRBD1, 6 bases. V lost 3 bases to trimming and J lost 2 bases, with 7 bases between them. The CDR3 consists of 13 residues.

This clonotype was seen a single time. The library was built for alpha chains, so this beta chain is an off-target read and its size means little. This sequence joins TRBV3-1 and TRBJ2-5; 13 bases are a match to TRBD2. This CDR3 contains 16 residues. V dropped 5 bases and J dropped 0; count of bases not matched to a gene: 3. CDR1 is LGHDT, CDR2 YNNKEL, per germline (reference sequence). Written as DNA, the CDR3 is TGTGCCAGCAGCAGGACTAGCGGGGGTTACCAAGAGACCCAGTACTTC. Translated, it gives CASSRTSGGYQETQYF.

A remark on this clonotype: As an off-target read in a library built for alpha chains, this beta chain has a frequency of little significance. The CDR3 nucleotides read TGTGCCAGCATGAACAGGTCACCCCTCCACTTT. It translates to CASMNRSPLHF. V is TRBV2 and J is TRBJ1-6; the D gene is possibly TRBD1 (5 bases). The CDR3 runs 11 residues. Trimming pared 7 bases from V and 10 bases from J, leaving 8 bases between. Germline V CDR1 and CDR2: SNHLY, FYNNEI.

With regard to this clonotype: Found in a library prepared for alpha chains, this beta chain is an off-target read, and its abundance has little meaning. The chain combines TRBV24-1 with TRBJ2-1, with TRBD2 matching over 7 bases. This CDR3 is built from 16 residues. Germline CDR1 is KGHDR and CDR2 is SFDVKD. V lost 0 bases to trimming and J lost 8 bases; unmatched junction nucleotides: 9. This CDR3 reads CATSDLGAGDTDEQFF. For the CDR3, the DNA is TGTGCCACCAGTGATTTGGGTGCGGGAGACACGGATGAGCAGTTCTTC.

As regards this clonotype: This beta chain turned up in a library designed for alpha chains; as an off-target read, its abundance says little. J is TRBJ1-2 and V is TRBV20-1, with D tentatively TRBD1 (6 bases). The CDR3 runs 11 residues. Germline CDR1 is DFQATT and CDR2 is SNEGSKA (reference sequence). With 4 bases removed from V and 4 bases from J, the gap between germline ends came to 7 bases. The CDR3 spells CSAKGGYGYTF. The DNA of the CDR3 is TGCAGTGCTAAGGGGGGCTATGGCTACACCTTC.

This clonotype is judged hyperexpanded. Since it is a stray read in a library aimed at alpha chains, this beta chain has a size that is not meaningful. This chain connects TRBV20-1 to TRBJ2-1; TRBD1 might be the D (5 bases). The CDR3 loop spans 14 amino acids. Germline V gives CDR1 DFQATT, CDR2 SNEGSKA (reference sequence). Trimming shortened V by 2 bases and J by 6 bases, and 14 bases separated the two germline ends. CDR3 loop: CSARPPAQGNEQFF. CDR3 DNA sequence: TGCAGTGCTAGACCTCCGGCCCAGGGCAATGAGCAGTTCTTC.

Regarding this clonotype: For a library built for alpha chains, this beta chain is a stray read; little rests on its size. CDR3 amino acids: CASSSAGTQYF. The CDR3 nucleotides read TGTGCCAGCAGTTCGGCAGGGACCCAGTACTTC. The V call is TRBV12-3 or TRBV12-4, the J call TRBJ2-5; D is unclear. This CDR3 contains 11 residues. With 4 bases removed from V and 7 bases from J, the gap between germline ends came to 7 bases.

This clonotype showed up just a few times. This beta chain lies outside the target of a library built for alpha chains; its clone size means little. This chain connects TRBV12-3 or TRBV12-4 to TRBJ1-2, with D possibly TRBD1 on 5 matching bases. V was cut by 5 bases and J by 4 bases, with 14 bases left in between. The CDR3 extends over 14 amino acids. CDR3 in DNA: TGTGCCAGCAGTCCCCGGGACTTTCTCTATGGCTACACCTTC. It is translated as CASSPRDFLYGYTF.